This T cell receptor (beta chain) was sequenced for a study of human T cells and chemical hapten exposure. Across the study: DPC 0.01% went on the upper back by patch test, with reading at 6 days.

Germline assignment: CDR1 SEHNR and CDR2 FQNEAQ (reference sequence). This CDR3 contains 13 residues. V was shortened by 5 bases and J by 7 bases, with 9 bases between the two germline ends. Time point given: patch test 1, 2 weeks after DPC sensitization. Treatment reported: therapeutic diphenylcyclopropenone sensitization with weekly scalp DPC. From the RACE reads, TCRdb called clonotypes with MiXCR, one entry per CDR3 protein. The table includes around 380,000 distinct CDR3 sequences, about 4.8% detected once. This TCR was recovered from a woman aged 45-59 years with alopecia areata. Some clones in this sample may be carry-over from other donors' samples. Sequences were derived from whole blood, sampled in connection with sensitization to the hapten diphenylcyclopropenone (DPC). The gene calls are TRBV7-9 and TRBJ1-6; no clear D gene. CDR3 DNA sequence: TGTGCCAGCAGCCCGCTAGTGAATTCACCCCTCCACTTT. Translation gives CASSPLVNSPLHF.